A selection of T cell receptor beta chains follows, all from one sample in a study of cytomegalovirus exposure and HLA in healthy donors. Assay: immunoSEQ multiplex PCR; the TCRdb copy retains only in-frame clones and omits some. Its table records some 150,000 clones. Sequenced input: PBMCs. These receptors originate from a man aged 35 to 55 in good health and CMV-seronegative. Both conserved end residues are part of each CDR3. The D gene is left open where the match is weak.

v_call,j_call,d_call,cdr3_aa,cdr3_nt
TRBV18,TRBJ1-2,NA,CASSARQDLYGYTF,TGTGCCAGCTCAGCCAGACAGGATCTATATGGCTACACCTTC
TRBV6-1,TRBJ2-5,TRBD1,CASSGLQGAGETQYF,TGTGCCAGCAGTGGGCTTCAGGGGGCTGGAGAGACCCAGTACTTC
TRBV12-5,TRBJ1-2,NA,CASGAFRGVLHGYTF,TGTGCTAGTGGTGCATTCCGGGGGGTTCTACATGGCTACACCTTC
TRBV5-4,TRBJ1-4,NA,CASRRGTTTNEKLFF,TGTGCCAGCAGGCGAGGGACAACAACTAATGAAAAACTGTTTTTT
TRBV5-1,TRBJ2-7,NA,CASSWLGGWEQYF,TGCGCCAGCAGCTGGCTGGGGGGATGGGAGCAGTACTTC
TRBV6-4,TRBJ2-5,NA,CASSDSASDYVETQYF,TGTGCCAGCAGTGACTCGGCTAGCGACTATGTAGAGACCCAGTACTTC
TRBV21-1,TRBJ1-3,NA,CASSSTGQGPGNTIYF,TGTGCCAGCAGCAGCACCGGACAGGGCCCTGGAAACACCATATATTTT
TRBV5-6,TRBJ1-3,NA,CASRSLGPGNTIYF,TGTGCCAGCAGATCCCTAGGCCCTGGAAACACCATATATTTT
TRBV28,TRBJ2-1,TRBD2,CASSSSGGGVNEQFF,TGTGCCAGCAGTTCAAGCGGGGGGGGTGTTAATGAGCAGTTCTTC
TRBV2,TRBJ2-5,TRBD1,CASSAGQGGTQYF,TGTGCCAGCAGCGCGGGACAGGGTGGGACCCAGTACTTC
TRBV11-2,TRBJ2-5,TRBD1,CASSRDRVGETQYF,TGTGCCAGCAGCCGGGACAGGGTGGGAGAGACCCAGTACTTC
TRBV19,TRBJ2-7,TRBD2,CASNRGTNSYEQYF,TGTGCCAGTAATCGCGGGACTAACTCCTACGAGCAGTACTTC
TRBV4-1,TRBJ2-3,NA,CASSQDPGGVADTQYF,TGCGCCAGCAGCCAAGACCCAGGCGGGGTTGCAGATACGCAGTATTTT
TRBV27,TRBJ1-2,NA,CASSKQGGDGYTF,TGTGCCAGCAGCAAACAGGGAGGGGATGGCTACACCTTC